This T cell receptor beta chain was captured by sequencing in a study of blood T cell repertoires in COVID-19. Trimming shortened V by 3 bases and J by 7 bases, and 15 bases separated the two germline ends. Germline CDR1 is WNHNN and CDR2 is SYGVQD (reference sequence). The CDR3 sequence is 14 residues long. Study processing details: Cell counts per sample came from amplifying reference gene primers. Data came from immunoSEQ multiplex PCR; TCRdb stores just in-frame clones and leaves some out. That table supplies the V and J calls and clone size; D and trimming were determined from the DNA. The sample gives over 400,000 clones, around nine tenths of which show up once; 7.5% to 9.5% is in the top ten.

The chain joins TRBV10-1 to TRBJ2-5, with D possibly being TRBD1 (5 bases). What was sequenced was peripheral blood. The origin of this receptor is a woman aged 50 to 60 with COVID-19, enrolled during active disease. The CDR3 sequence is CASSDSPDQGTQYF. CDR3 DNA sequence: TGCGCCAGCAGTGACTCGCCAGATCAGGGGACCCAGTACTTC.